The rows below give T cell receptor beta chains drawn from one sample of a study of regulatory T cells in long-lasting Graves disease. In TCRdb, the multiplex PCR reads were re-called with MiXCR into one record per CDR3 protein. The data contain 350,000 to 550,000 distinct CDR3 sequences, 16% of them singletons. These records were also assigned to another study, of T cells in Graves' hyperthyroidism and ophthalmopathy.

Sample: peripheral blood mononuclear cells (PBMCs), taken at new diagnosis, from a patient treated with antithyroid drugs. The receptors come from a woman aged 18 to 35 with Graves disease. CDR3s include the opening cysteine and the closing phenylalanine or tryptophan. A D gene is named only where the DNA matches it firmly. Only some rows state a clone size, as once, few, many or a class for expanded clones.

v_call	j_call	clone_size	d_call	cdr3_aa	cdr3_nt
TRBV20-1	TRBJ2-7	many	NA	CSARRQGYEQYF	TGCAGTGCTAGGCGGCAGGGCTACGAGCAGTACTTC
TRBV12-3/TRBV12-4	TRBJ2-7	many	TRBD1	CASSSVSGGRQYF	TGTGCCAGCAGTTCAGTCTCAGGGGGAAGGCAGTACTTC
TRBV3-1	TRBJ2-7	few	NA	CASSPVFSSYEQYF	TGTGCCAGCAGCCCAGTTTTTAGCAGCTACGAGCAGTACTTC
TRBV5-1	TRBJ1-1	many	TRBD1	CASSFGTGANTEAFF	TGCGCCAGCAGCTTCGGGACAGGGGCGAACACTGAAGCTTTCTTT
TRBV9	TRBJ1-2	NA	NA	CASSTRTPTTGYTF	TGTGCCAGCAGCACCCGGACACCGACGACGGGCTACACCTTC
TRBV7-2	TRBJ2-1	many	NA	CASSLVSGVGDEQFF	TGTGCCAGCAGCTTAGTTAGCGGAGTTGGTGATGAGCAGTTCTTC
TRBV29-1	TRBJ1-1	NA	NA	CSVLGVNTEAFF	TGCAGCGTTCTTGGGGTGAACACTGAAGCTTTCTTT
TRBV28	TRBJ2-3	many	NA	CASSTYGTNEIGRGTDTQYF	TGTGCCAGCAGTACATACGGGACAAATGAGATCGGTCGAGGCACAGATACGCAGTATTTT
TRBV11-2	TRBJ2-1	many	NA	CASSLGVHEQFF	TGTGCCAGCAGCTTAGGGGTTCATGAGCAGTTCTTC
TRBV7-2	TRBJ2-5	few	TRBD2	CASSLGASGRRGSETQYF	TGTGCCAGCAGCTTAGGTGCTAGCGGGAGAAGGGGGTCGGAGACCCAGTACTTC
TRBV20-1	TRBJ2-1	many	TRBD2	CSADGLAGEGRRHNEQFF	TGCAGTGCAGACGGACTAGCGGGAGAGGGTAGAAGGCACAATGAGCAGTTCTTC
TRBV9	TRBJ2-1	few	TRBD1	CASSDGQGNNEQFF	TGTGCCAGCAGCGACGGACAGGGAAACAATGAGCAGTTCTTC
TRBV29-1	TRBJ2-7	many	NA	CSVRWPASYEQYF	TGCAGCGTTAGATGGCCAGCGTCCTACGAGCAGTACTTC